This T cell receptor (beta chain) was captured by sequencing in a study of T cell responses to AZD1222 COVID-19 vaccine. Study observations and caveats: Clonal diversity may have been underestimated, and the donors were mostly white British, with more females than males.

Worth noting for this clone: Its antigen is not identified.

The ends were cut back, 2 bases at V and 3 bases at J, with 5 bases in the middle. The CDR3 contains 12 residues. Germline V lookup: CDR1 SGHTA, CDR2 FQGNSA. Libraries were prepared by immunoSEQ multiplex PCR; TCRdb keeps only in-frame clonotypes and omits some of them. The sample lists 150,000 to 200,000 clones, approximately 92% occurring once. This chain uses TRBV7-2 with TRBJ2-7; D not resolved. This TCR was recovered from an adult in good health. The sample was peripheral blood, taken on day 0 of AZD1222 vaccination. As DNA, the CDR3 is TGTGCCAGCAGCTTACCCCACTACGAGCAGTACTTC. Protein product: CASSLPHYEQYF.